One and the same sample provided the 3 T cell receptor beta chains below, sequenced in a study of shared clonotypes between healthy human individuals (dated by TCRdb to about 2020). The library was built by means of the immunoSEQ multiplex PCR assay. The table comes from immuneACCESS by way of TCRdb, which keeps in-frame sequences with V and J called. Part of the clones is missing from these tables; in studies checked, under half for an unresolved V gene and the rest for unknown reasons. For this sample the table gives 550,000 to 600,000 clones, of which around 76% were detected only once. The ten largest clones take up about 12% of the sample. The sequenced material came from PBMCs. All receptors come from a woman aged 35 to 49 in good health. Some clones in this sample may be carry-over from other donors' samples.

Points on this clone: Germline and junction disagree at one end, which may indicate a read error. The rearrangement links TRBV9 to TRBJ2-3, with D tentatively TRBD2 (6 bases). CDR1 is SGDLS and CDR2 is YYNGEE in the germline V gene. This CDR3 has 17 residues. CDR3 sequence (DNA): TGTGCCAGCAGCGGGCCTGATTGGGCGGGAAGCACATATACGCAGTATTTT. This codes for CASSGPDWAGSTYTQYF. Full variable domain (missing parts from reference TRBV9 and TRBJ2-3): DSGVTQTPKHLITATGQRVTLRCSPRSGDLSVYWYQQSLDQGLQFLIQYYNGEERAKGNILERFSAQQFPDLHSELNLSSLELGDSALYFCASSGPDWAGSTYTQYFGPGTRLTVL.

V usage is TRBV28 and J usage is TRBJ1-2; a possible D gene is TRBD1 (6 bases). Trimming shortened V by 8 bases and J by 4 bases, and 14 bases separated the two germline ends. This CDR3 contains 13 residues. CDR1 and CDR2 (germline): MDHEN, SYDVKM. CDR3: CASSPGGIYGYTF. In DNA, the CDR3 is TGTGCCAGCTCCCCCGGGGGCATCTATGGCTACACCTTC.

The V gene is TRBV6-5, the J gene TRBJ2-7; D remains ambiguous. V was pared by 5 bases and J by 7 bases, with 12 bases between. The CDR3 consists of 12 residues. Germline CDR1 and CDR2: MNHEY and SVGAGI. This CDR3 reads CASSRLLGEQYF. Written as DNA, the CDR3 is TGTGCCAGCAGTCGTTTGTTGGGGGAGCAGTACTTC.